One and the same sample provided the 12 T cell receptor beta chains below, sequenced in a study of cytomegalovirus exposure and HLA in healthy donors. The PCR contained 60 Vbeta and 13 Jbeta primers. TCRdb's copy holds only in-frame clones and misses some; the assay was immunoSEQ multiplex PCR. The profile shows 70,000 to 95,000 clones, over 75% of them singletons. The sample taken for sequencing was PBMCs. The receptors shown here come from a man between 18 and 29 years old in good health and CMV-seronegative.

This clone was seen more than once but under ten times. The chain is built from TRBV5-1 and TRBJ2-2; tentative D call: TRBD2 (6 bases). Trimming cost V 3 bases and J 3 bases, with 9 bases left between them. The CDR3 spans 14 residues. Germline V gene sequence: CDR1 SGHRS, CDR2 YFSETQ. The CDR3 coding sequence is TGCGCCAGCAGCTACGGGGGAGACACCGGGGAGCTGTTTTTT. It specifies CASSYGGDTGELFF.

The chain carries TRBV13 and TRBJ2-5; D perhaps matches TRBD1 (5 bases). Germline-derived CDR1 and CDR2 are PRHDT and FYEKMQ (reference sequence). Trimming removed 2 bases at V and 2 bases at J, with 6 bases between. The CDR3 covers 13 residues. The CDR3 protein is CASSLPGQETQYF. The CDR3 DNA is TGTGCCAGCAGCTTACCAGGGCAAGAGACCCAGTACTTC.

CDR3 protein: CASSEGNRGEEAFF. Written as DNA, the CDR3 is TGTGCCAGCAGTGAAGGGAACAGGGGGGAGGAAGCTTTCTTT. V usage is TRBV6-5 and J usage is TRBJ1-1, with 8 positions matching TRBD1. Germline values: CDR1 MNHEY, CDR2 SVGAGI. This CDR3 is built from 14 residues. The ends lost 5 bases at V and 8 bases at J; junction bases unmatched: 10.

This chain links TRBV6-1 with TRBJ2-7, with 8 nucleotides matching TRBD1. Trimming took 2 bases from V and 0 from J; bases not matched to a gene: 3. The germline V gene has CDR1 MNHNS and CDR2 SASEGT. This CDR3 is 15 amino acids long. The CDR3 region has the DNA TGTGCCAGCAGTGAATGGGACAGGTCCTCCTACGAGCAGTACTTC. It is translated as CASSEWDRSSYEQYF.

The chain employs TRBV6-5 and TRBJ1-5; no reliable D call. CDR3 length equals 12 residues. Trimming took 6 bases from V and 6 from J, leaving 9 bases between them. Germline CDR1 is MNHEY and CDR2 is SVGAGI. DNA for the CDR3: TGTGCCAGCAGGGAGTACGGTCAGCCCCAGCATTTT. It encodes CASREYGQPQHF.

V is TRBV6-1 and J is TRBJ1-3; D ambiguous. The germline V gene encodes CDR1 MNHNS and CDR2 SASEGT. Trimming stripped 4 bases from V and 0 bases from J, with 13 bases between. This CDR3 is 16 amino acids long. CDR3 in DNA: TGTGCCAGCAGTGTAACCGGGAGGATCTCTGGAAACACCATATATTTT. Amino acids: CASSVTGRISGNTIYF.

The rearrangement joins TRBV5-1 to TRBJ2-5; 15 nucleotides align to TRBD2. J gave up 5 bases and V 2 bases, and 13 bases lay outside the gene matches. The germline CDR1 and CDR2 sequences are SGHRS and YFSETQ. CDR3 length: 19 amino acids. CDR3 in DNA: TGCGCCAGCAGCTTTTTTGGTGGACTAGCGGGGGGGCGATGGGAGACCCAGTACTTC. This sequence encodes CASSFFGGLAGGRWETQYF.

V gene TRBV2 combines with J gene TRBJ2-7; D gene unclear. Trimming stripped 5 bases from V and 2 bases from J, with 16 bases between. The CDR3 extends over 15 amino acids. Per the germline V gene, CDR1 is SNHLY and CDR2 is FYNNEI. In DNA, the CDR3 is TGTGCCAGCAGTTCGAACCCTTCGCTAGCCTACGAGCAGTACTTC. This sequence encodes CASSSNPSLAYEQYF.

The DNA of the CDR3 is TGTGCCAGCAGCTTTGGACTAGCGGGGGTCCAAGAGACCCAGTACTTC. Amino acid sequence: CASSFGLAGVQETQYF. The gene calls are TRBV5-6 and TRBJ2-5, with 13 bases matching TRBD2. The CDR3 consists of 16 residues. In germline, CDR1 is SGHDT, CDR2 YYEEEE. With 2 bases clipped from V and 1 base from J, the junction kept 2 bases outside the gene matches. The full variable domain, in which reference TRBV5-6 and TRBJ2-5 provide the parts outside the CDR3, is DAGVTQSPTHLIKTRGQQVTLRCSPKSGHDTVSWYQQALGQGPQFIFQYYEEEERQRGNFPDRFSGHQFPNYSSELNVNALLLGDSALYLCASSFGLAGVQETQYFGPGTRLLVL.

In its sample, this clone was seen a few times. V gene TRBV29-1 combines with J gene TRBJ2-7, with a weak D call TRBD2 (6 bases). V lost 7 bases, J lost 6 bases, and 19 bases lay in between. Germline lookup yields CDR1 SQVTM and CDR2 ANQGSEA. This CDR3 has 13 residues. CDR3 sequence reads: CSASTRRTSEQYF. The DNA for the CDR3 is TGCAGCGCCTCGACTAGGCGCACCTCCGAGCAGTACTTC.

Concerning this clone itself: An end of the junction does not agree with germline; a read error may underlie this. This chain links TRBV6-1 with TRBJ2-2, with a weak D call TRBD1 (6 bases). The CDR3 is 13 residues long. CDR1 is MNHNS, CDR2 SASEGT, per germline. Here the CDR3 reads CASIEQGGGELFF. The CDR3 bases are TGTGCCAGCATTGAACAGGGTGGCGGGGAGCTGTTTTTT.

The chain is built from TRBV5-4 and TRBJ2-7, with 9 bases lining up with TRBD1. The CDR3 has 15 amino acids. Losses at the gene ends were 2 bases for V and 3 bases for J; bases not matched to a gene: 6. Per germline, CDR1 SGHNT and CDR2 YYREEE (reference sequence). The CDR3 bases are TGTGCCAGCAGCTTACCGGGACAGGGCATCTACGAGCAGTACTTC. Translation gives CASSLPGQGIYEQYF. Filled out from reference TRBV5-4 and TRBJ2-7, the complete variable domain reads ETGVTQSPTHLIKTRGQQVTLRCSSQSGHNTVSWYQQALGQGPQFIFQYYREEENGRGNFPPRFSGLQFPNYSSELNVNALELDDSALYLCASSLPGQGIYEQYFGPGTRLTVT.